This is a list of T cell receptor beta chains from one sample in a study of graft-versus-host responses after intestinal transplantation. The repertoire was sequenced with immunoSEQ multiplex PCR; TCRdb's copy has only in-frame clones and lacks some. The sample holds around 40,000 clones, around 94% seen once. No antigen has been assigned to these receptors. Here the sequenced sample was unstimulated CD4+ T cells sorted from spleen or lymph node cells, taken before transplant. The receptor source for this set is a human donor who was the organ donor for an intestinal transplant. Each CDR3 is given with its conserved first and last residue. Fields, in order: clone size, J gene, V gene, D gene, CDR3 protein, CDR3 DNA. A D gene is named only where the DNA matches it firmly. A clone size is listed for some rows: how often the clone was seen (once, few, many), or a class if it is expanded.

once,TRBJ1-5,TRBV10-3,TRBD1,CATDTGAFNQPQHF,TGTGCCACCGACACAGGGGCCTTCAATCAGCCCCAGCATTTT
NA,TRBJ2-1,TRBV6-4,TRBD2,CASSERVGGAYNEQFF,TGTGCCAGCAGTGAACGTGTCGGGGGGGCCTACAATGAGCAGTTCTTC
NA,TRBJ1-3,TRBV6-1,NA,CASSELDRPSGNTIYF,TGTGCCAGCAGTGAACTAGACAGGCCCTCTGGAAACACCATATATTTT
NA,TRBJ1-6,TRBV4-2,NA,CASSQDHGQNSPLHF,TGTGCCAGCAGCCAAGACCATGGCCAGAATTCACCCCTCCACTTT
NA,TRBJ1-2,TRBV7-2,TRBD1,CASSFPDRENGYTF,TGTGCCAGCAGCTTTCCGGACAGGGAAAATGGCTACACCTTC
NA,TRBJ1-4,TRBV19,NA,CASRSVRFATNEKLFF,TGTGCCAGTAGAAGTGTTCGATTTGCAACTAATGAAAAACTGTTTTTT
NA,TRBJ2-3,TRBV7-8,NA,CASSLETGFTDTQYF,TGTGCCAGCAGCTTAGAGACGGGGTTCACAGATACGCAGTATTTT
once,TRBJ2-7,TRBV9,NA,CASSQDGPYEQYF,TGTGCCAGCAGCCAGGACGGACCCTACGAGCAGTACTTC
NA,TRBJ1-4,TRBV27,NA,CASSFEGVGEKLFF,TGTGCCAGCAGTTTTGAAGGGGTTGGGGAAAAACTGTTTTTT
NA,TRBJ2-2,TRBV5-6,TRBD1,CASSLGQGLNTGELFF,TGTGCCAGCAGCTTGGGACAGGGGCTAAACACCGGGGAGCTGTTTTTT
once,TRBJ2-7,TRBV19,TRBD2,CASSPGLAYSEQYF,TGTGCCAGTAGTCCCGGACTAGCGTACAGCGAGCAGTACTTC
NA,TRBJ1-2,TRBV28,NA,CASIGTNYGYTF,TGTGCCAGCATTGGGACAAACTATGGCTACACCTTC
NA,TRBJ2-7,TRBV28,TRBD1,CASSLGTGWTHEQYF,TGTGCCAGCAGTTTAGGGACAGGGTGGACCCACGAGCAGTACTTC
NA,TRBJ1-4,TRBV6-5,NA,CASSYGRGWEKLFF,TGTGCCAGCAGTTACGGCAGGGGCTGGGAAAAACTGTTTTTT
once,TRBJ1-1,TRBV27,NA,CASSRRGVTEAFF,TGTGCCAGCAGCCGCCGGGGGGTGACTGAAGCTTTCTTT
once,TRBJ1-6,TRBV29-1,NA,CSVGGAGDSPLHF,TGCAGCGTCGGAGGGGCAGGCGATTCACCCCTCCACTTT
NA,TRBJ1-2,TRBV7-9,TRBD1,CASSLPSGTGGAAVNGYTF,TGTGCCAGCAGCTTACCCTCCGGGACAGGGGGCGCAGCCGTTAATGGCTACACCTTC
once,TRBJ1-2,TRBV7-2,TRBD1,CASSLGTGGPYGYTF,TGTGCCAGCAGCTTAGGGACAGGGGGGCCCTATGGCTACACCTTC
NA,TRBJ1-1,TRBV5-4,TRBD1,CASSDRDRWNTEAFF,TGTGCCAGCAGCGACCGGGACAGATGGAACACTGAAGCTTTCTTT
NA,TRBJ2-3,TRBV4-3,TRBD1,CASSQGDRGGDTQYF,TGCGCCAGCAGCCAAGGAGACAGGGGGGGAGATACGCAGTATTTT
NA,TRBJ2-7,TRBV5-4,NA,CASSLELGYEQYF,TGTGCCAGCAGCTTGGAGTTAGGCTACGAGCAGTACTTC
once,TRBJ2-5,TRBV30,TRBD2,CAWTPPGLAGGRTQYF,TGTGCCTGGACTCCCCCGGGACTAGCGGGGGGGCGGACCCAGTACTTC
NA,TRBJ2-7,TRBV7-2,NA,CASTDPVAYEQYF,TGTGCCAGCACGGACCCCGTTGCCTACGAGCAGTACTTC
NA,TRBJ2-1,TRBV14,NA,CASSQDSPPGNEQFF,TGTGCCAGCAGCCAAGATAGCCCCCCGGGCAATGAGCAGTTCTTC
NA,TRBJ2-7,TRBV4-3,NA,CASSQDGDSSASYEQYF,TGCGCCAGCAGCCAAGATGGTGACAGCTCGGCATCCTACGAGCAGTACTTC
NA,TRBJ1-1,TRBV7-9,TRBD1,CASRPGQGNGRTEAFF,TGTGCCAGCAGACCTGGACAGGGGAATGGGAGGACTGAAGCTTTCTTT
NA,TRBJ2-7,TRBV10-2,NA,CASSEGYQEHEQYF,TGCGCCAGCAGTGAGGGGTATCAAGAGCACGAGCAGTACTTC
NA,TRBJ2-3,TRBV2,NA,CASIPWGATDTQYF,TGTGCCAGCATCCCGTGGGGGGCTACAGATACGCAGTATTTT
NA,TRBJ1-2,TRBV6-6,NA,CASRNVGYGYTF,TGTGCCAGCAGGAACGTTGGCTATGGCTACACCTTC
NA,TRBJ2-3,TRBV12-5,TRBD2,CASGLFRTSGTLGTQYF,TGTGCTAGTGGTTTGTTTCGGACTAGCGGGACCCTAGGTACGCAGTATTTT
NA,TRBJ1-2,TRBV5-4,TRBD1,CASSLFGGGPIYGYTF,TGTGCCAGCAGCTTGTTCGGAGGGGGCCCTATCTATGGCTACACCTTC
NA,TRBJ2-5,TRBV6-1,TRBD2,CASTPGGVETQYF,TGTGCCAGCACTCCGGGGGGGGTTGAGACCCAGTACTTC
NA,TRBJ1-3,TRBV5-1,NA,CATPEPPFPIYF,TGCGCCACCCCAGAGCCCCCTTTCCCCATATATTTT
once,TRBJ1-1,TRBV9,NA,CASSPGHRLNTEAFF,TGTGCCAGCAGCCCTGGCCACAGATTGAACACTGAAGCTTTCTTT
NA,TRBJ1-2,TRBV6-1,NA,CASSEPGTSDYGYTF,TGTGCCAGCAGCGAACCTGGGACTTCGGACTATGGCTACACCTTC
NA,TRBJ1-1,TRBV6-1,NA,CASSEVGQITTAFF,TGTGCCAGCAGTGAAGTAGGACAGATCACCACGGCTTTCTTT
NA,TRBJ1-2,TRBV11-3,NA,CASSLGTTNYGYTF,TGTGCCAGCAGCTTAGGGACAACTAACTATGGCTACACCTTC
NA,TRBJ2-5,TRBV5-1,TRBD2,CASSLALTSGGETQYF,TGCGCCAGCAGCTTGGCTTTGACTAGCGGGGGAGAGACCCAGTACTTC
NA,TRBJ1-3,TRBV5-1,NA,CASSLDRAGNTIYF,TGCGCCAGCAGCTTGGACAGGGCCGGAAACACCATATATTTT
NA,TRBJ1-2,TRBV19,NA,CASSIEGTVNYGYTF,TGTGCCAGTAGTATAGAAGGGACCGTGAACTATGGCTACACCTTC
NA,TRBJ2-5,TRBV5-1,TRBD1,CASSLGDRRRETQYF,TGCGCCAGCAGCTTGGGGGACAGGAGGAGGGAGACCCAGTACTTC